Given below is one T cell receptor beta chain in context. The antigen is undetermined. This CDR3 is 12 amino acids long. Germline values: CDR1 ENHRY, CDR2 SYGVKD. The V gene lost 3 bases and the J gene lost 8 bases, with 10 bases spanning the gap. This record belongs to a study of persistence of HIV-infected CD4 T cells. Sequencing used immunoSEQ version 4 in survey mode. Sequencing used immunoSEQ multiplex PCR; TCRdb keeps in-frame clones, though not all of them. This table has 40,000 to 55,000 clones, 70% to 80% appearing once. Stimulation used about 9.5 ug/mL lysate from CMV-infected fibroblasts. CD40L-negative CD69-negative CD45RO-high memory CD4+ T cells were sorted as populations depleted of antigen-responding cells.

The TCR originated in an adult man with HIV who was CMV-seropositive. The sample here was CD4+ T cells sorted from PBMCs after roughly 18-hour stimulation, taken from a patient who received antiretroviral therapy. The V and J genes are TRBV10-3 and TRBJ1-2, with D tentatively TRBD1 (5 bases). The CDR3: CAISEQGTGYTF. DNA of the CDR3: TGTGCCATCAGTGAACAAGGGACGGGCTACACCTTC.